Listed below are T cell receptor beta chains from one sample, sequenced in a study of blood T cell repertoires in COVID-19. Generated by immunoSEQ multiplex PCR, the TCRdb table keeps only in-frame clones and is missing some. The sample comprises some 190,000 clones, 80% to 90% of which are singletons, and about 10% rests with the top ten. Sequenced material: peripheral blood. The source of these receptors is a woman aged 40 to 55 with COVID-19, enrolled during active disease. Both conserved end residues are part of each CDR3. Fields, in order: V gene, clone size, J gene, D gene, CDR3 DNA, CDR3 protein. D genes are given only for firm matches. The size entry is marked missing in some rows and otherwise reads once, few, many or a size class.

>TRBV7-6|.|TRBJ2-3|TRBD2
TGTGCCAGCAGCTTAGCGTCCGCTAGCGGATTCACAGATACGCAGTATTTT
CASSLASASGFTDTQYF
>TRBV6-5|.|TRBJ2-1|TRBD2
TGTGCCAGCCAACCGGGACTAGCAAACAATGAGCAGTTCTTC
CASQPGLANNEQFF
>TRBV19|once|TRBJ2-3|.
TGTGCCAGTAGTGGCGGGACTAGCACAGATACGCAGTATTTT
CASSGGTSTDTQYF
>TRBV19|.|TRBJ1-5|.
TGTGCCAGTAGTATTGGCAGCGAACAGCCCCAGCATTTT
CASSIGSEQPQHF
>TRBV19|.|TRBJ1-6|TRBD1
TGTGCCAGTAGTATGGGGACAGGGTATAATTCACCCCTCCACTTT
CASSMGTGYNSPLHF
>TRBV6-5|.|TRBJ1-1|TRBD1
TGTGCCAGCAGTCAAACAGGGGGACGGGCTGAAGCTTTCTTT
CASSQTGGRAEAFF
>TRBV29-1|few|TRBJ1-1|.
TGCAGCGCGAGACAGGCGTCCATGAACACTGAAGCTTTCTTT
CSARQASMNTEAFF
>TRBV12-3/TRBV12-4|.|TRBJ2-1|.
TGTGCCAGCAGAGCACCTTACTACAATGAGCAGTTCTTC
CASRAPYYNEQFF
>TRBV29-1|.|TRBJ1-1|.
TGCAGCGTTGAAGATCACAGCTCTGAAGCTTTCTTT
CSVEDHSSEAFF
>TRBV7-3|.|TRBJ2-1|.
TGTGCCAGCAGCTTCTCTTCTACCGCCCTCGAAAATGAGCAGTTCTTC
CASSFSSTALENEQFF
>TRBV11-3|.|TRBJ2-3|.
TGTGCCAGCAGCTTAGGGTGGGCCAGCACAGATACGCAGTATTTT
CASSLGWASTDTQYF
>TRBV5-5|.|TRBJ2-2|.
TGTGCCAGCAGCTGGACACACGACACCGGGGAGCTGTTTTTT
CASSWTHDTGELFF
>TRBV9|.|TRBJ2-7|TRBD2
TGTGCCAGCAGCCCACAGGCTAGCGGGATCTACGAGCAGTACTTC
CASSPQASGIYEQYF
>TRBV4-1|many|TRBJ1-1|.
TGCGCCAGCAGCCAGCCCCTCAGTCAGGGGAAAGCTTTCTTT
CASSQPLSQGKAFF
>TRBV3-1/TRBV3-2|.|TRBJ1-1|.
TGTGCCAGCAGACCACAGGGTCCGAACACTGAAGCTTTCTTT
CASRPQGPNTEAFF
>TRBV19|.|TRBJ1-2|TRBD1
TGTGCCAGTTCTACAGGGGGTCCAAACTATGGCTACACCTTC
CASSTGGPNYGYTF
>TRBV14|.|TRBJ2-7|.
TGTGCCAGCGGACGGGGCTACGAGCAGTACTTC
CASGRGYEQYF
>TRBV30|.|TRBJ1-2|.
TGTGCCTGGACCACATGGGGGGGGGATGGCTACACCTTC
CAWTTWGGDGYTF
>TRBV27|once|TRBJ2-1|TRBD2
TGTGCCAGCAGTATACGAGCGGGAAAAAAGAATGAGCAGTTCTTC
CASSIRAGKKNEQFF
>TRBV3-1/TRBV3-2|few|TRBJ1-2|.
TGTGCCAGCAGCCAAGACTTTTTTCGGGTGCGGCCGGATGGCTACACCTTC
CASSQDFFRVRPDGYTF
>TRBV7-9|once|TRBJ1-2|.
TGTGCCAGCAGCTTTGCCAGCTATGGCTACACCTTC
CASSFASYGYTF
>TRBV19|.|TRBJ1-5|.
TGTGCCAGTAGTATGGCCGATCAGCCCCAGCATTTT
CASSMADQPQHF
>TRBV30|.|TRBJ2-1|TRBD1
TGTGCCTGGAGTGTGGGACAGGCCAGGAATGAGCAGTTCTTC
CAWSVGQARNEQFF
>TRBV10-3|.|TRBJ1-1|.
TGTGCCATCAGTGAGTCTGCAGGTTCCATCACTGAAGCTTTCTTT
CAISESAGSITEAFF
>TRBV6-2/TRBV6-3|once|TRBJ1-5|.
TGTGCCAGCAGTTACCGGGAGAATCAGCCCCAGCATTTT
CASSYRENQPQHF
>TRBV5-1|once|TRBJ2-7|TRBD2
TGCGCCAGCAGCTTGTGGACTAGCGGGACACGTTACGAGCAGTACTTC
CASSLWTSGTRYEQYF
>TRBV11-2|once|TRBJ1-3|.
TGTGCCAGCAGCTTGGGCGACGGAAACACCATATATTTT
CASSLGDGNTIYF
>TRBV11-3|.|TRBJ2-7|TRBD2
TGTGCCAGCAGCTTAAGTGGGAGGGTCGACGAGCAGTACTTC
CASSLSGRVDEQYF
>TRBV13|.|TRBJ2-4|.
TGTGCCAGCACCCTTTGTGGGGGCCCTCAGGGAAAGTTC
CASTLCGGPQGKF
>TRBV18|.|TRBJ2-1|TRBD1
TGTGCCAGCTCACGGGGACAGTACAATGAGCAGTTCTTC
CASSRGQYNEQFF
>TRBV15|.|TRBJ1-5|TRBD1
TGTGCCACCAGCAAGGGGGCGGCAGGGGTTCAGCCCCAGCATTTT
CATSKGAAGVQPQHF
>TRBV2|.|TRBJ1-2|.
TGTGCCAGCAGCCGCAACACCTATGGCTACACCTTC
CASSRNTYGYTF